One and the same sample provided the 15 T cell receptor beta chains below, sequenced in a study of regulatory T cells in long-lasting Graves disease. Arm-PCR of CDR3 regions with iRepertoire HTBI primers generated TCR beta libraries. One entry per CDR3 protein results from TCRdb running MiXCR on the multiplex PCR reads. Altogether approximately 350,000 distinct CDR3 sequences are present, 15% to 20% being singletons, with the ten largest covering 20% to 25%. As for time point: newly diagnosed GD, antithyroid drugs for less than 3 months. RNA from PBMCs was the source of the TCR library. These data are also associated with another study on T cells in Graves' hyperthyroidism and ophthalmopathy.

Sequences were derived from peripheral blood mononuclear cells (PBMCs), sampled at new diagnosis, from a patient treated with antithyroid drugs. The receptors here all came from a woman aged 18-29 years with Graves disease.

This clonotype was observed many times. The chain joins TRBV11-2 to TRBJ1-1; TRBD1 might be the D (5 bases). The CDR3 runs 15 residues. From germline, CDR1 is SGHAT and CDR2 FQNNGV. V lost 5 bases, J lost 4 bases, and 17 bases lay in between. In DNA form, the CDR3 reads TGTGCCAGCAGCGGGACCTTCCCGGAGGGCACTGAAGCTTTCTTT. This codes for CASSGTFPEGTEAFF. Filled out from reference TRBV11-2 and TRBJ1-1, the complete variable domain reads EAGVAQSPRYKIIEKRQSVAFWCNPISGHATLYWYQQILGQGPKLLIQFQNNGVVDDSQLPKDRFSAERLKGVDSTLKIQPAKLEDSAVYLCASSGTFPEGTEAFFGQGTRLTVV.

This clonotype was seen at least ten times. V is TRBV11-2 and J is TRBJ1-1; no firm D call. The CDR3 runs to 14 residues. Trimming took 8 bases from V and 5 from J, leaving 18 bases between them. Looked up from germline, CDR1 is SGHAT and CDR2 is FQNNGV. The DNA for the CDR3 is TGTGCCAGCGGACTGACGGACTTGGGAACTGAAGCTTTCTTT. Translating gives CASGLTDLGTEAFF.

The chain joins TRBV25-1 to TRBJ2-7, with TRBD1 identical over 7 bases. This CDR3 is built from 13 residues. V shed 5 bases and J 5 bases; nucleotides not matched to a gene: 6. Germline V gene sequence: CDR1 MGHDK, CDR2 SYGVNS. The CDR3 region is CASSSGDSDEQYF. For the CDR3, the DNA is TGTGCCAGCAGTTCAGGGGACAGTGACGAGCAGTACTTC.

This clonotype was detected many times. V usage is TRBV28 and J usage is TRBJ2-2; D might be TRBD2 (7 bases). V lost 10 bases and J 4 bases, leaving 16 bases between the germline ends. The germline V gene has CDR1 MDHEN and CDR2 SYDVKM. CDR3 length equals 14 residues. CDR3 loop: CATRGGVSTGELFF. The CDR3 DNA is TGTGCCACCAGAGGGGGGGTGAGCACCGGGGAGCTGTTTTTT.

J is TRBJ1-3 and V is TRBV19; D not certain. Looked up from germline, CDR1 is LNHDA and CDR2 is SQIVND (reference sequence). This CDR3 has 16 amino acids. Trimming stripped 3 bases from V and 0 bases from J, with 12 bases between. CDR3 region: CASSIWYGDSGNTIYF. CDR3 DNA: TGTGCCAGTAGTATTTGGTATGGTGACTCTGGAAACACCATATATTTT.

The CDR3 region is CASSLSHGTDTQYF. The CDR3, as DNA: TGTGCCAGCAGCTTAAGTCACGGGACAGATACGCAGTATTTT. The chain is built from TRBV7-3 and TRBJ2-3; D unclear. The germline V and J ends were trimmed by 1 base and 3 bases, with 8 bases remaining between them. CDR3 length: 14 amino acids. The germline V gene encodes CDR1 SGHTA and CDR2 FQGTGA.

This clonotype occurred many times. J is TRBJ1-1 and V is TRBV2, with unresolved D. With 2 bases removed from V and 0 bases from J, the gap between germline ends came to 19 bases. Germline values: CDR1 SNHLY, CDR2 FYNNEI. The CDR3 loop spans 18 amino acids. The CDR3 DNA reads TGTGCCAGCAGTGAACTCTCAGGCCCCGCGAGTATGAACACTGAAGCTTTCTTT. Translation gives CASSELSGPASMNTEAFF.

This chain connects TRBV29-1 to TRBJ2-2, with 9 bases that match TRBD1. V lost 7 bases and J lost 6; bases outside the gene matches: 6. This CDR3 comprises 13 residues. CDR1 is SQVTM, CDR2 ANQGSEA, per germline. The CDR3 DNA is TGCAGCGCCCGGACAGGGGACCCCGGGGAGCTGTTTTTT. Translating it yields CSARTGDPGELFF.

This clonotype appeared many times. This chain links TRBV5-6 with TRBJ1-2, with a weak D call TRBD1 (5 bases). The CDR3 contains 15 residues. Germline V gene lookup returns CDR1 SGHDT and CDR2 YYEEEE. Between the trimmed V and J ends, which lost 3 bases and 4 bases, there was a span of 16 bases. Here the CDR3 DNA reads TGTGCCAGCAGCTCCCTCAGGGCCGGTTCCTATGGCTACACCTTC. Amino acid sequence: CASSSLRAGSYGYTF.

The sample holds many counts of this clonotype. The chain carries TRBV5-1 and TRBJ2-1; TRBD2 aligns across 14 bases. This CDR3 contains 16 residues. Germline CDR1 SGHRS, CDR2 YFSETQ. Trimming at V came to 4 bases and at J to 9 bases, leaving 9 bases not matched to a gene. The CDR3 protein is CASSRTGLAGVSEQFF. CDR3 in DNA: TGCGCCAGCAGCCGGACGGGACTAGCGGGAGTTTCTGAGCAGTTCTTC. Full variable domain (remainder filled in from reference TRBV5-1 and TRBJ2-1): KAGVTQTPRYLIKTRGQQVTLSCSPISGHRSVSWYQQTPGQGLQFLFEYFSETQRNKGNFPGRFSGRQFSNSRSEMNVSTLELGDSALYLCASSRTGLAGVSEQFFGPGTRLTVL.

This clonotype has a count of ten or more. This chain links TRBV20-1 with TRBJ1-5; no reliable D call. The CDR3 has 14 amino acids. Germline CDR1 reads DFQATT; CDR2 reads SNEGSKA (reference sequence). V lost 2 bases to trimming and J lost 2 bases, with 10 bases between them. The CDR3 here is CSARLGEGNQPQHF. CDR3 DNA: TGCAGTGCTAGATTGGGCGAGGGCAATCAGCCCCAGCATTTT.

This clonotype was detected many times. The chain combines TRBV7-9 with TRBJ1-1, with 9 positions matching TRBD1. Germline V CDR1 and CDR2: SEHNR, FQNEAQ (reference sequence). Trimming cost V 4 bases and J 5 bases; bases outside gene matches: 14. This CDR3 is 17 amino acids long. CDR3 sequence: CASSSSLQGAPGTEAFF. CDR3 coding DNA: TGTGCCAGCAGCTCGAGCCTACAGGGGGCTCCTGGGACTGAAGCTTTCTTT.

This clonotype showed up many times. This chain uses TRBV3-1 with TRBJ1-2; D unresolved. There are 14 residues in the CDR3. Trimming removed 1 base from V and 1 base from J, with 7 bases in between. CDR1 LGHDT and CDR2 YNNKEL come from the germline V gene (reference sequence). The CDR3 bases are TGTGCCAGCAGCCAAGCTTCAGGTAACTATGGCTACACCTTC. Translation: CASSQASGNYGYTF.

The rearrangement joins TRBV12-3 or TRBV12-4 to TRBJ2-7; tentatively, D is TRBD1 or TRBD2 (5 bases each). Trimming took 5 bases from V and 3 from J, leaving 11 bases between them. The CDR3 loop spans 13 amino acids. The CDR3 protein is CASSPGTYYEQYF. The CDR3 bases are TGTGCCAGCAGTCCCGGGACGTACTACGAGCAGTACTTC.

In this sample, this clonotype turned up many times. This chain connects TRBV11-2 to TRBJ2-1; D remains unclear. CDR3 length: 12 residues. V dropped 6 bases and J dropped 8 bases, with 11 bases sitting between them. Germline CDR1 reads SGHAT; CDR2 reads FQNNGV. The CDR3 sequence is CASRAFGDEQFF. The DNA of the CDR3 is TGTGCCAGCAGGGCGTTTGGCGATGAGCAGTTCTTC.